These 28 T cell receptor beta chains originate from one sample sequenced in a study of blood T cell repertoires in COVID-19. The protocol was immunoSEQ multiplex PCR, while the TCRdb copy is restricted to in-frame clones and leaves out a portion. The table shows some 180,000 clones, with roughly 76% occurring only once. Sequencing was carried out using peripheral blood. These TCRs come from a woman between 45 and 65 years old with active or convalescent COVID-19.

Here the CDR3 reads CASSGTGSNQPQHF. The CDR3, as DNA: TGTGCCAGCAGTGGGACAGGTAGCAATCAGCCCCAGCATTTT. V gene TRBV2 combines with J gene TRBJ1-5, with 7 bases that match TRBD1. The length of the CDR3 is 14 residues. CDR1 is SNHLY, CDR2 FYNNEI, per germline. With V trimmed by 4 bases and J by 0 bases, 0 bases remained unmatched.

This clone was recorded at least ten times. The J gene is TRBJ2-1, the V gene TRBV28; the match to TRBD1 covers 7 bases. The CDR3 contains 13 residues. Trimming at V came to 5 bases and at J to 14 bases, leaving 12 bases not matched to a gene. Germline-derived CDR1 and CDR2 are MDHEN and SYDVKM. The CDR3 reads CASSPVLGGGKFF. For the CDR3, the DNA is TGTGCCAGCAGTCCCGTTTTAGGGGGCGGTAAGTTCTTC.

The rearrangement links TRBV2 to TRBJ1-2; D uncertain. Deletions cut 2 bases from V and 7 bases from J, with 11 bases between. The V gene's germline CDR1 is SNHLY and CDR2 FYNNEI. This CDR3 is built from 13 residues. The chain's CDR3 is CASSEIEEIGYTF. CDR3 bases: TGTGCCAGCAGTGAAATAGAGGAGATTGGCTACACCTTC.

This clone was seen a few times. The rearrangement links TRBV4-2 to TRBJ2-1; D might be TRBD2 (5 bases). Trimming cost V 0 bases and J 6 bases, with 18 bases left between them. Germline CDR1 and CDR2: LGHNA and YNFKEQ. This CDR3 is built from 17 residues. The CDR3 spells CASSQDLRTGPANEQFF. CDR3 sequence (DNA): TGTGCCAGCAGCCAAGATTTGCGGACTGGCCCAGCCAATGAGCAGTTCTTC.

The sample holds a few counts of this clone. The chain couples TRBV3-1 (or the pseudogene TRBV3-2) to TRBJ2-1; no definite D call. V was pared by 0 bases and J by 2 bases, with 8 bases between. The CDR3 has 15 amino acids. Per germline, CDR1 LGHDT and CDR2 YNNKEL (reference sequence). The CDR3: CASSQDMAAYNEQFF. The CDR3 DNA is TGTGCCAGCAGCCAAGATATGGCAGCCTACAATGAGCAGTTCTTC.

V usage is TRBV19 and J usage is TRBJ1-2; 10 nucleotides line up with TRBD1. The CDR3 is made up of 14 amino acids. CDR1 LNHDA and CDR2 SQIVND come from the germline V gene (reference sequence). J gave up 5 bases and V 3 bases, and 3 bases lay outside the gene matches. The CDR3 DNA sequence: TGTGCCAGTAGTATTCGACAGGGGGCATATGGCTACACCTTC. Its protein product is CASSIRQGAYGYTF.

The sample holds one count of this clone. The genes are TRBV5-6 and TRBJ1-4, with 10 bases that match TRBD1. V shed 4 bases and J 6 bases; nucleotides not matched to a gene: 3. This CDR3 spans 14 amino acids. CDR1 SGHDT and CDR2 YYEEEE come from the germline V gene. The CDR3 here is CASSLTGGDEKLFF. In nucleotides, the CDR3 is TGTGCCAGCAGCCTGACAGGGGGCGATGAAAAACTGTTTTTT.

The genes are TRBV7-8 and TRBJ1-3; 8 nucleotides align to TRBD1. The CDR3 sequence is 18 residues long. Losses at the gene ends were 0 bases for V and 7 bases for J; bases not matched to a gene: 14. In germline, CDR1 is SGHVS, CDR2 FQNEAQ. CDR3 DNA sequence: TGTGCCAGCAGCTTAGCGTCCTTCGGACAGGGAGGAAAGAACACCATATATTTT. Its translation is CASSLASFGQGGKNTIYF.

The CDR3 is CASSPTIDRPLHF. In DNA, the CDR3 is TGTGCCAGTAGTCCAACTATCGACCGACCCCTCCACTTT. The gene calls are TRBV19 and TRBJ1-6; D remains ambiguous. The CDR3 sequence is 13 residues long. The germline CDR1 and CDR2 sequences are LNHDA and SQIVND (reference sequence). The ends were cut back, 5 bases at V and 12 bases at J, with 14 bases in the middle.

The chain carries TRBV12-3 or TRBV12-4 and TRBJ2-1; D is uncertain. Trimming cost V 3 bases and J 5 bases, with 5 bases left between them. The CDR3 covers 12 residues. As DNA, the CDR3 is TGTGCCAGCAGTTTGAGGAACAATGAGCAGTTCTTC. Amino acid sequence: CASSLRNNEQFF.

The V and J genes are TRBV6-5 and TRBJ2-1; D may be TRBD1 (6 bases). The CDR3 has 16 amino acids. Germline V gives CDR1 MNHEY, CDR2 SVGAGI. The V and J ends lost 2 bases and 5 bases respectively, with 16 bases between them. The CDR3: CASSYIVQGPDNEQFF. In DNA, the CDR3 is TGTGCCAGCAGTTACATTGTCCAGGGGCCCGACAATGAGCAGTTCTTC.

V gene TRBV7-2 combines with J gene TRBJ1-1; the match to TRBD1 covers 11 bases. The V and J ends lost 0 bases and 5 bases, in that order; junction bases with no gene match: 2. The CDR3 is 15 amino acids. Per the germline V gene, CDR1 is SGHTA and CDR2 is FQGNSA. CDR3 region: CASSLAGQGATEAFF. The CDR3 coding sequence is TGTGCCAGCAGCTTAGCCGGACAGGGGGCGACTGAAGCTTTCTTT.

The rearrangement links TRBV5-1 to TRBJ2-1; 11 bases fit TRBD2. CDR1 is SGHRS, CDR2 YFSETQ, per germline. V shed 1 base and J 6 bases; nucleotides not matched to a gene: 3. CDR3 length: 15 amino acids. CDR3 in amino acids: CASSLPGLAVNEQFF. DNA of the CDR3: TGCGCCAGCAGCTTGCCGGGACTAGCGGTCAATGAGCAGTTCTTC.

This clone was detected once. CDR3 sequence: CAWRQGGGNVLTF. The CDR3 coding sequence is TGTGCCTGGAGGCAGGGAGGTGGCAACGTCCTGACTTTC. The J gene is TRBJ2-6, the V gene TRBV30; D possibly corresponds to TRBD2 (6 bases). CDR3 length: 13 residues. Germline lookup yields CDR1 GTSNPN and CDR2 SVGIG (reference sequence). The ends were cut back, 3 bases at V and 9 bases at J, with 12 bases in the middle.

The chain employs TRBV5-4 and TRBJ2-5, with 7 bases aligning to TRBD2. CDR1 is SGHNT and CDR2 is YYREEE in the germline V gene (reference sequence). The CDR3 has 14 residues. Trimming cost V 6 bases and J 3 bases; bases outside gene matches: 8. CDR3 bases: TGTGCCAGCAACCCCCCCAGCGGGGAAGAGACCCAGTACTTC. Translation: CASNPPSGEETQYF.

This chain joins TRBV5-1 and TRBJ2-1, with unresolved D. V was trimmed by 4 bases and J by 9 bases, leaving 14 bases between them. This CDR3 comprises 13 residues. The germline V gene encodes CDR1 SGHRS and CDR2 YFSETQ. The CDR3 spells CASSGASGGEQFF. CDR3 sequence (DNA): TGCGCCAGCAGCGGTGCTAGTGGCGGTGAGCAGTTCTTC.

The V and J genes are TRBV15 and TRBJ2-7, with 9 bases lining up with TRBD1. Per germline, CDR1 LNHNV and CDR2 YYDKDF (reference sequence). The ends lost 3 bases at V and 6 bases at J; junction bases unmatched: 9. The CDR3 consists of 15 residues. For the CDR3, the DNA is TGTGCCACCAGCAGGGTAGGGACAGGGTCGTTCGAGCAGTACTTC. Its translation is CATSRVGTGSFEQYF. The variable domain in full, completed from reference TRBV15 and TRBJ2-7, reads DAMVIQNPRYQVTQFGKPVTLSCSQTLNHNVMYWYQQKSSQAPKLLFHYYDKDFNNEADTPDNFQSRRPNTSFCFLDIRSPGLGDTAMYLCATSRVGTGSFEQYFGPGTRLTVT.

The rearrangement uses TRBV15 and TRBJ2-2; D is perhaps TRBD1 (5 bases). The CDR3 is made up of 17 amino acids. CDR1 and CDR2 from the germline V gene are LNHNV and YYDKDF (reference sequence). The ends were cut back, 1 base at V and 3 bases at J, with 15 bases in the middle. The CDR3 DNA is TGTGCCACCAGCAGAGGAAGGGGCAGGGCGGACACCGGGGAGCTGTTTTTT. Encoded protein: CATSRGRGRADTGELFF.

This rearrangement joins TRBV6-5 to TRBJ1-2; 8 bases fit TRBD1. After removal of 2 bases from V and 1 base from J, the junction contained 6 bases not matched to a gene. CDR1 is MNHEY and CDR2 is SVGAGI in the germline V gene. The CDR3 sequence is 16 residues long. CDR3: CASSYLRQGRNYGYTF. The CDR3 DNA reads TGTGCCAGCAGTTACCTACGACAGGGGCGTAACTATGGCTACACCTTC.

The chain carries TRBV11-3 and TRBJ2-2, with 10 bases lining up with TRBD1. Germline V gene data show CDR1 as SGHNT and CDR2 as YENEEA. This CDR3 has 15 residues. V lost 3 bases to trimming and J lost 7 bases; unmatched junction nucleotides: 5. CDR3 sequence (DNA): TGTGCCAGCAGCTTGGGACAGGGGTTTGGCGGGGAGCTGTTTTTT. Translation: CASSLGQGFGGELFF.

The V call is TRBV5-1, the J call TRBJ2-5, with 8 bases identical to TRBD2. The germline gives CDR1 SGHRS, CDR2 YFSETQ. The CDR3 spans 15 residues. V was pared by 2 bases and J by 1 base, with 4 bases of the junction left unmatched. DNA for the CDR3: TGCGCCAGCAGCTTACATAGCGGGACCCAAGAGACCCAGTACTTC. Translating it yields CASSLHSGTQETQYF.

The CDR3 DNA reads TGTGCCAGCACCTTCGACACCTATGGCTACACCTTC. It encodes CASTFDTYGYTF. This sequence joins TRBV6-6 and TRBJ1-2; D is unclear. Trimming removed 7 bases from V and 4 bases from J, with 10 bases in between. The germline V gene has CDR1 MNHNY and CDR2 SVGAGI (reference sequence). This CDR3 is built from 12 residues.

The chain is built from TRBV4-2 and TRBJ2-5, with TRBD2 matching 11 bases. CDR1 is LGHNA and CDR2 is YNFKEQ in the germline V gene. Trimming cost V 1 base and J 4 bases; bases outside gene matches: 8. This CDR3 region has 17 residues. The CDR3 DNA follows: TGTGCCAGCAGCCAAGGTCGTAGCGGGAGGGCCCCAGAGACCCAGTACTTC. Its translation: CASSQGRSGRAPETQYF.

The chain has TRBV29-1 and TRBJ1-2; D is perhaps TRBD1 (6 bases). CDR1 SQVTM and CDR2 ANQGSEA come from the germline V gene. The V gene lost 5 bases and the J gene lost 4 bases, with 20 bases spanning the gap. The CDR3 length is 15 residues. CDR3: CSVTPQGLRFYGYTF. CDR3 in DNA: TGCAGCGTTACCCCACAGGGCCTCCGATTCTATGGCTACACCTTC.

This chain uses TRBV6-5 with TRBJ1-2; 8 bases are shared with TRBD1. The CDR3 runs 15 residues. In germline, CDR1 is MNHEY, CDR2 SVGAGI. V dropped 3 bases and J dropped 1; count of bases not matched to a gene: 4. CDR3 protein: CASSYMDRVNYGYTF. CDR3 bases: TGTGCCAGCAGTTATATGGACAGGGTTAACTATGGCTACACCTTC.

The chain is built from TRBV10-3 and TRBJ2-3, with 7 bases aligning to TRBD2. V was pared by 2 bases and J by 0 bases, with 2 bases of the junction left unmatched. Germline-derived CDR1 and CDR2 are ENHRY and SYGVKD. The CDR3 runs to 15 residues. For the CDR3, the DNA is TGTGCCATCAGTGAGCGGGAGGACAGCACAGATACGCAGTATTTT. Amino acid sequence: CAISEREDSTDTQYF.

J is TRBJ2-3 and V is TRBV7-2; a possible D gene is TRBD1 (5 bases). The germline V gene has CDR1 SGHTA and CDR2 FQGNSA. The CDR3 sequence is 14 residues long. V was clipped by 4 bases and J by 3 bases, with 11 bases between them. The CDR3 sequence is CASSSRQITDTQYF. DNA for the CDR3: TGTGCCAGCAGCTCCCGACAGATAACAGATACGCAGTATTTT.

The sample holds a few counts of this clone. The chain couples TRBV24-1 to TRBJ1-5; D is unclear. The CDR3 sequence is 17 residues long. CDR1 is KGHDR, CDR2 SFDVKD, per germline. Trimming took 3 bases from V and 0 from J, leaving 14 bases between them. The CDR3 DNA follows: TGTGCCACCAGTGATCCCGGGGTCGTGGATAGCAATCAGCCCCAGCATTTT. This gives the protein CATSDPGVVDSNQPQHF.